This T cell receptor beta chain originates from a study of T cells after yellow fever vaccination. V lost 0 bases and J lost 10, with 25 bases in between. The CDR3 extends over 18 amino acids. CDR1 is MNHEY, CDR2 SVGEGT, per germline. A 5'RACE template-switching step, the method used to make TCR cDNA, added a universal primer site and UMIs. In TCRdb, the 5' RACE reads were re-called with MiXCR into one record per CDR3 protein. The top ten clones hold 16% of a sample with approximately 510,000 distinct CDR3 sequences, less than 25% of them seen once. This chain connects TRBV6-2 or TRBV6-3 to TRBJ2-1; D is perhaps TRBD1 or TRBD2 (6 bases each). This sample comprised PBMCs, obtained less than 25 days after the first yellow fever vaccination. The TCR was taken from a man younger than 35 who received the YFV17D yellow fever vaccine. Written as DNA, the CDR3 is TGTGCCAGCAGTTACTCGACTACCGCGGGACACGCCAGGAGGGAGCAGTTCTTC. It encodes CASSYSTTAGHARREQFF.